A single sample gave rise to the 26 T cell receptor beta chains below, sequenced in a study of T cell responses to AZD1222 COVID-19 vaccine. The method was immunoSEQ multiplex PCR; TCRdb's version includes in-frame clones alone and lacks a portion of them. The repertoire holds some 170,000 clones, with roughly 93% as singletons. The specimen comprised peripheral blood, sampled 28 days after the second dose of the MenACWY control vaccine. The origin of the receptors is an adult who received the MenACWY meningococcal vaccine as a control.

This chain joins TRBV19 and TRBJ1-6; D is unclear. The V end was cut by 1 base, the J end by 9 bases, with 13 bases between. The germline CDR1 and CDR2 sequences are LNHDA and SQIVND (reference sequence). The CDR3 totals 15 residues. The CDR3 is CASSIGDTQGSPLHF. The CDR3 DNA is TGTGCCAGTAGTATAGGAGACACGCAAGGTTCACCCCTCCACTTT.

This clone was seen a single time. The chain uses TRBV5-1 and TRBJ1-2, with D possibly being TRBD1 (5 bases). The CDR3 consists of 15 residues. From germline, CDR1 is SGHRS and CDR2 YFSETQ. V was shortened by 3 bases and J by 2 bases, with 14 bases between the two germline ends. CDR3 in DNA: TGCGCCAGCAGCTGGGGGACGGCAGACAACTATGGCTACACCTTC. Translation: CASSWGTADNYGYTF.

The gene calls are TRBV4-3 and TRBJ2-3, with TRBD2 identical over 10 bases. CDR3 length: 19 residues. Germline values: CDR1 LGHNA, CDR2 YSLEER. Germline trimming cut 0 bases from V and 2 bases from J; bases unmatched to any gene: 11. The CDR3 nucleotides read TGCGCCAGCAGCCAAGATCTCCATCGGGGACTAGCGTTCACAGATACGCAGTATTTT. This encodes CASSQDLHRGLAFTDTQYF.

The CDR3 DNA is TGTGCCAGCAGCCCCGACCGGAGCAATCAGCCCCAGCATTTT. Translated: CASSPDRSNQPQHF. The rearrangement links TRBV6-5 to TRBJ1-5; D is unclear. Germline V gives CDR1 MNHEY, CDR2 SVGAGI. Trimming took off 6 bases at V and 1 base at J, with 10 bases between the two ends. This CDR3 spans 14 amino acids.

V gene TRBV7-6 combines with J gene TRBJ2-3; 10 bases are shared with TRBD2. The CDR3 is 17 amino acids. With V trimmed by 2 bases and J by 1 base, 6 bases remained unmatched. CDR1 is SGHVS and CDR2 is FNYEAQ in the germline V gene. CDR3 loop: CASSLQAGGDRTDTQYF. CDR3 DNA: TGTGCCAGCAGCTTACAAGCGGGGGGGGATCGCACAGATACGCAGTATTTT.

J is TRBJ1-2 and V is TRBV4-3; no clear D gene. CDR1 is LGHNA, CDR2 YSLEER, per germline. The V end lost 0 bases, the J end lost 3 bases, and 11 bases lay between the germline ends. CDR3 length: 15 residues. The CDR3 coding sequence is TGCGCCAGCAGCCAAGATACCGAGGGCTACTATGGCTACACCTTC. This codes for CASSQDTEGYYGYTF.

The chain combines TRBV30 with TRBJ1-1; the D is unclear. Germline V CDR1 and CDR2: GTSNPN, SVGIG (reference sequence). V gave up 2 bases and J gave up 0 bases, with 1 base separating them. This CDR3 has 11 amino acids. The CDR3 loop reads CAWSMNTEAFF. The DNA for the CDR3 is TGTGCCTGGAGTATGAACACTGAAGCTTTCTTT. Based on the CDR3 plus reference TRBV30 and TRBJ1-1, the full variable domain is SQTIHQWPATLVQPVGSPLSLECTVEGTSNPNLYWYRQAAGRGLQLLFYSVGIGQISSEVPQNLSASRPQDRQFILSSKKLLLSDSGFYLCAWSMNTEAFFGQGTRLTVV.

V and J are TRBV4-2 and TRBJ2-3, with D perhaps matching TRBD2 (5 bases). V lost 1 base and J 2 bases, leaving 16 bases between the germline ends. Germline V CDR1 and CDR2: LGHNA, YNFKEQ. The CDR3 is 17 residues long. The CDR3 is CASSQGGGDLHTDTQYF. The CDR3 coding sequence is TGTGCCAGCAGCCAAGGAGGAGGAGACCTTCACACAGATACGCAGTATTTT.

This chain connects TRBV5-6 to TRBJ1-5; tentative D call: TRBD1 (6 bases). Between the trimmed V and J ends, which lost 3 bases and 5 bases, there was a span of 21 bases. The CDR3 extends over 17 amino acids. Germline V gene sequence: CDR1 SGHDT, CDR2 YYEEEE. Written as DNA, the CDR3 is TGTGCCAGCAGCTCGATGAGAGGACAGCCGCTCCATCAGCCCCAGCATTTT. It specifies CASSSMRGQPLHQPQHF.

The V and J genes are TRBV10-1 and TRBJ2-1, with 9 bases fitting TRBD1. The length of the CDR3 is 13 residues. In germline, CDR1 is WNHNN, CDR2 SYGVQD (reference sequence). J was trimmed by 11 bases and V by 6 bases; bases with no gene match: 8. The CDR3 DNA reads TGCGCCAGCAGGGACCCGGGACAGGGCCAGCAGTTCTTC. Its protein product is CASRDPGQGQQFF.

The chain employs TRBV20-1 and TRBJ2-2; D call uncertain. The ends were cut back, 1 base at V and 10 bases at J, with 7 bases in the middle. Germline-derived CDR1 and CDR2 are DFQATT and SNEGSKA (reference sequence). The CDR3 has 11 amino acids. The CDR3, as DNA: TGCAGTGCTAGAGTCCTAGAGGAGCTGTTTTTT. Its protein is CSARVLEELFF.

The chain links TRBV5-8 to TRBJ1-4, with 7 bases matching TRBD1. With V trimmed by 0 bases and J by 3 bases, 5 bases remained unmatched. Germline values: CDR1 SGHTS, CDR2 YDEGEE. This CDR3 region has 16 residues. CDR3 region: CASSLDRGLANEKLFF. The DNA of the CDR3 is TGTGCCAGCAGCTTGGACAGGGGACTAGCTAATGAAAAACTGTTTTTT.

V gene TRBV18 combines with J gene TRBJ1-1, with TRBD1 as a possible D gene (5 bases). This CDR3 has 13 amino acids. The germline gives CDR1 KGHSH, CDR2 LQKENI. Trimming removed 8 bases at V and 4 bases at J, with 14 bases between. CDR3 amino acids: CASATTDPTEAFF. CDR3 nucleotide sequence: TGTGCCAGCGCCACGACAGATCCCACTGAAGCTTTCTTT. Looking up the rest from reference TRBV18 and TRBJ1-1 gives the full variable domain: NAGVMQNPRHLVRRRGQEARLRCSPMKGHSHVYWYRQLPEEGLKFMVYLQKENIIDESGMPKERFSAEFPKEGPSILRIQQVVRGDSAAYFCASATTDPTEAFFGQGTRLTVV.

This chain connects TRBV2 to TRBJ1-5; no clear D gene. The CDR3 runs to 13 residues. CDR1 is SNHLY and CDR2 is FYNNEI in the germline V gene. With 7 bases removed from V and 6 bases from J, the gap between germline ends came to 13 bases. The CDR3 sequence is CASKTRAGQPQHF. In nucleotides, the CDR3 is TGTGCCAGCAAGACTAGGGCCGGTCAGCCCCAGCATTTT.

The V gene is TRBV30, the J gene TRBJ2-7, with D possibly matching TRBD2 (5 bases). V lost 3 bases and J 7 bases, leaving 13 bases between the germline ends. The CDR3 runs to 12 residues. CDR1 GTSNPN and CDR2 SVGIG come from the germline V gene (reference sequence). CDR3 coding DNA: TGTGCCTGGAGCGAAGGACTCTGGGAGCAGTACTTC. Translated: CAWSEGLWEQYF.

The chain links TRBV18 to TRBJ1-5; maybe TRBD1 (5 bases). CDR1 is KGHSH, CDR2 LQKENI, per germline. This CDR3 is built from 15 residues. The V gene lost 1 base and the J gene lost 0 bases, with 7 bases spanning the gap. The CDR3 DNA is TGTGCCAGCTCACCACAGACAGCTAGCAATCAGCCCCAGCATTTT. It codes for CASSPQTASNQPQHF.

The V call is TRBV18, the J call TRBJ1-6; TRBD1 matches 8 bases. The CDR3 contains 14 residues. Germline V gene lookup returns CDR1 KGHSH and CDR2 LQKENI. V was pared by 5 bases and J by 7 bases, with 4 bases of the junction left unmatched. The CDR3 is CASSRDRKNSPLHF. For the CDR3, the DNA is TGTGCCAGCTCAAGGGACAGGAAAAATTCACCCCTCCACTTT.

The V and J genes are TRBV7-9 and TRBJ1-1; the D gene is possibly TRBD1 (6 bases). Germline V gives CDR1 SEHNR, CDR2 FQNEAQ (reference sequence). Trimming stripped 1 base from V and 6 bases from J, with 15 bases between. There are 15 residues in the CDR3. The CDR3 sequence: CASSLGGARVPEAFF. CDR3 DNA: TGTGCCAGCAGCTTAGGGGGGGCCAGGGTACCTGAAGCTTTCTTT.

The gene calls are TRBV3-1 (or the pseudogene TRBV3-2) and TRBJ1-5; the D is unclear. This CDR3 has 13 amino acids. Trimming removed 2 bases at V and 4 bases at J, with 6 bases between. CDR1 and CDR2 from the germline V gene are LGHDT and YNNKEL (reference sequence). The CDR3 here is CASSQTPNQPQHF. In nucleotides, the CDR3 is TGTGCCAGCAGCCAAACCCCGAATCAGCCCCAGCATTTT.

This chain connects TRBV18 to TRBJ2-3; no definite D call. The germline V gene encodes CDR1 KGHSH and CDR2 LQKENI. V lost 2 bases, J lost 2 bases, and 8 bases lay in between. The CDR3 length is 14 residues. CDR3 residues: CASSPIGVTDTQYF. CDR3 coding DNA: TGTGCCAGCTCACCAATCGGTGTCACAGATACGCAGTATTTT.

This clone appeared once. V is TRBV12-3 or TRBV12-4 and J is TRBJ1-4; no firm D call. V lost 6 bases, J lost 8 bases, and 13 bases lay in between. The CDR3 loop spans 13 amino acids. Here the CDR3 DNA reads TGTGCCAGCAGCCCGGTGGGCGGGGAAAAACTGTTTTTT. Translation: CASSPVGGEKLFF.

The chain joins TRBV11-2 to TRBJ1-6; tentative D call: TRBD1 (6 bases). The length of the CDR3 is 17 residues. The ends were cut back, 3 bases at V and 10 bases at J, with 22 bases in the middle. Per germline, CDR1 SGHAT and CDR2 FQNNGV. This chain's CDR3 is CASSFPTGIGRGSPLHF. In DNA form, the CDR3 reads TGTGCCAGCAGCTTTCCCACCGGGATAGGGAGGGGGTCACCCCTCCACTTT.

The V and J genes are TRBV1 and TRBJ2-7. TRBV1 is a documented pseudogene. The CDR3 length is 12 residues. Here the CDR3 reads CTSSQEGIGQYF. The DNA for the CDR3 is TGCACCAGCAGCCAAGAAGGGATAGGGCAGTACTTC.

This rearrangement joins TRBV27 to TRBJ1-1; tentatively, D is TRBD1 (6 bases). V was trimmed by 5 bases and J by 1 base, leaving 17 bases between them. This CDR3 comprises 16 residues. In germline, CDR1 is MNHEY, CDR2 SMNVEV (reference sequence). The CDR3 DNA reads TGTGCCAGCAGTAGATCCGGGGGCTTCGGGAACACTGAAGCTTTCTTT. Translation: CASSRSGGFGNTEAFF.

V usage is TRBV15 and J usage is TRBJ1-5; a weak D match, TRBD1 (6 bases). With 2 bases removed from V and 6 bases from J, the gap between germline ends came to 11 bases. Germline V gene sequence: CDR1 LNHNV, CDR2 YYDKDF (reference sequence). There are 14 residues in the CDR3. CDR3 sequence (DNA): TGTGCCACCAGCAGATACGGGGGCACTCAGCCCCAGCATTTT. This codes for CATSRYGGTQPQHF.

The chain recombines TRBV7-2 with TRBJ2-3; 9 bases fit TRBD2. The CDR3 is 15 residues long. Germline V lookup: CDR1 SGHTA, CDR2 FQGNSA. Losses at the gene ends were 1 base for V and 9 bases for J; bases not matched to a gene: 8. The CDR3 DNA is TGTGCCAGCAGCTTAGGAGCGGGGGGTTCCCCCACGCAGTATTTT. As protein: CASSLGAGGSPTQYF.